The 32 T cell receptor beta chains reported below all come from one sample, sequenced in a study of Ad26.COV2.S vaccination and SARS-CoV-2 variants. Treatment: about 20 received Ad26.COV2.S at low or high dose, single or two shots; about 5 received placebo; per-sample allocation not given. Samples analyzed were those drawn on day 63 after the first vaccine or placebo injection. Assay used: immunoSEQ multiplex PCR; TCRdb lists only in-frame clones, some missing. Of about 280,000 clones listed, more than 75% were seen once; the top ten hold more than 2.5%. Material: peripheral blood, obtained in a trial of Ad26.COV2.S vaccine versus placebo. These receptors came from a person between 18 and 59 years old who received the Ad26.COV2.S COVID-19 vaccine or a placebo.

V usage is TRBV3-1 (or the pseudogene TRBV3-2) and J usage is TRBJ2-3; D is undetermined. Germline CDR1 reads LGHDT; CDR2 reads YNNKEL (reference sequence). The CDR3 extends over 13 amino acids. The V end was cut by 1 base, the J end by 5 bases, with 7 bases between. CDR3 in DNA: TGTGCCAGCAGCCAAGTTTCAGTAGATACGCAGTATTTT. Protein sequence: CASSQVSVDTQYF.

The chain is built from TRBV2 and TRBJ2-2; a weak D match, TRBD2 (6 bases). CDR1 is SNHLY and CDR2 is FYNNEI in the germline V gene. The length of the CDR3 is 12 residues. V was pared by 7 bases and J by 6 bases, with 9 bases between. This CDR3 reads CASTSGAGELFF. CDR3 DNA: TGTGCCAGCACCTCGGGGGCCGGGGAGCTGTTTTTT.

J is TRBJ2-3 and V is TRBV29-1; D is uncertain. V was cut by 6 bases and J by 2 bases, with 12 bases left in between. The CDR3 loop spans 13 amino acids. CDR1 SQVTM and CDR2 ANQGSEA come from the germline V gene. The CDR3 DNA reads TGCAGCGTCGCTGGAAGGAACACAGATACGCAGTATTTT. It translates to CSVAGRNTDTQYF.

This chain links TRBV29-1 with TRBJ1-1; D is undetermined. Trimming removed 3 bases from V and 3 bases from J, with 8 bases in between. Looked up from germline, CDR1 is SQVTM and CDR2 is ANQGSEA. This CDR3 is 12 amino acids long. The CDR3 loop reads CSVESADTEAFF. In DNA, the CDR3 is TGCAGCGTTGAGTCAGCGGACACTGAAGCTTTCTTT.

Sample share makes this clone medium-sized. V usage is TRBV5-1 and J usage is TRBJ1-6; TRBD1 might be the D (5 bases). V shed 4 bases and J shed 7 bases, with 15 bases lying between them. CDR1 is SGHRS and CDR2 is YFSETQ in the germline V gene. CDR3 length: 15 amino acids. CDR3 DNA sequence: TGCGCCAGCAGCCCCGGACTTGGGGGGAATTCACCCCTCCACTTT. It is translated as CASSPGLGGNSPLHF.

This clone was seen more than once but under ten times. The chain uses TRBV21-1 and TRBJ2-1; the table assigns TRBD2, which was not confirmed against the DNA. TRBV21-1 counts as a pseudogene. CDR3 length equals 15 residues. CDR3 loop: CAIPVGREDCNEQFF. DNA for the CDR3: TGTGCCATCCCGGTCGGGCGGGAGGATTGCAATGAGCAGTTCTTC.

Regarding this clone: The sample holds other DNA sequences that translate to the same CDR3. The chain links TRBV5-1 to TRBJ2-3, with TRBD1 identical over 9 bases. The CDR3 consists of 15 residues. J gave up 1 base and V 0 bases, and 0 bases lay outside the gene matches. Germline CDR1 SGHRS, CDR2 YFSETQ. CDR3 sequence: CASSLGTGGTDTQYF. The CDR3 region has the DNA TGCGCCAGCAGCTTGGGGACAGGGGGCACAGATACGCAGTATTTT.

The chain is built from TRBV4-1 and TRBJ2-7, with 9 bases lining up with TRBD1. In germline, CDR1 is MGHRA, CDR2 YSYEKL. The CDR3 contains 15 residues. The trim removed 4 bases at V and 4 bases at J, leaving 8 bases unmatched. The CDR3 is CASSRPDRGEYEQYF. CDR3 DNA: TGCGCCAGCAGCCGCCCCGACAGGGGGGAATACGAGCAGTACTTC.

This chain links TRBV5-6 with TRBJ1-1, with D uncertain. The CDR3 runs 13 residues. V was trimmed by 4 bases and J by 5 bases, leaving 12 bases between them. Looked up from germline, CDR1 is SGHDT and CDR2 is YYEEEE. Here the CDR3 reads CASSPLVGTEAFF. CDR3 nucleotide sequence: TGTGCCAGCAGCCCTCTCGTTGGGACTGAAGCTTTCTTT.

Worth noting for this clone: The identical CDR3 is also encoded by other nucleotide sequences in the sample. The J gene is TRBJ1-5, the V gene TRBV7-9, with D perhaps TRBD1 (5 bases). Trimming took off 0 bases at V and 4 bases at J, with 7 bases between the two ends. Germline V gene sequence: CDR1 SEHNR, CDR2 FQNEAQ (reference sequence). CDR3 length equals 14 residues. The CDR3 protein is CASSLAGGNQPQHF. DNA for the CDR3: TGTGCCAGCAGCTTAGCGGGGGGGAATCAGCCCCAGCATTTT.

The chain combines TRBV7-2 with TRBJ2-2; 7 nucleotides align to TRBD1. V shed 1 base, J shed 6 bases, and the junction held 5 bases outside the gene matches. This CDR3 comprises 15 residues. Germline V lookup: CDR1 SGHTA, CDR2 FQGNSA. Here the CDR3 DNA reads TGTGCCAGCAGCTTAGAAGGACAGGTCTCCGGGGAGCTGTTTTTT. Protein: CASSLEGQVSGELFF. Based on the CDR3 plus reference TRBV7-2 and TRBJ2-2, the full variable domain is GAGVSQSPSNKVTEKGKDVELRCDPISGHTALYWYRQSLGQGLEFLIYFQGNSAPDKSGLPSDRFSAERTGGSVSTLTIQRTQQEDSAVYLCASSLEGQVSGELFFGEGSRLTVL.

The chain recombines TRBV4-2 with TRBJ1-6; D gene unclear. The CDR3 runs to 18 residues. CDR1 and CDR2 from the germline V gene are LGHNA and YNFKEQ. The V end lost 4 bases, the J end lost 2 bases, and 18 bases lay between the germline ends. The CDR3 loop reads CASSPGSEGSPYNSPLHF. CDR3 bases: TGTGCCAGCAGCCCCGGGAGTGAAGGGAGCCCCTATAATTCACCCCTCCACTTT.

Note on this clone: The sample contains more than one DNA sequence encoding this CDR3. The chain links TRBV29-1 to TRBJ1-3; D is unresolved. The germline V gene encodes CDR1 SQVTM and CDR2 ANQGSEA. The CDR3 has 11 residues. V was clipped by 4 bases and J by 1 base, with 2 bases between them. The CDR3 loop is CSVASGNTIYF. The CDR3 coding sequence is TGCAGCGTTGCATCTGGAAACACCATATATTTT.

CDR3 coding DNA: TGTGCCAGCTCCATTCTGCTAGCCGGAGAGACCCAGTACTTC. This translates into CASSILLAGETQYF. This rearrangement joins TRBV2 to TRBJ2-5, with D possibly being TRBD2 (5 bases). The V end was cut by 8 bases, the J end by 4 bases, with 17 bases between. The CDR3 loop spans 14 amino acids. Germline V CDR1 and CDR2: SNHLY, FYNNEI.

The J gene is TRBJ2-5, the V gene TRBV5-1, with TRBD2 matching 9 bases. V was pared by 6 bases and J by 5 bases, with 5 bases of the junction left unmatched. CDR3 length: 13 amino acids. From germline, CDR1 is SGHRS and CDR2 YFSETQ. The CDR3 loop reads CASNLAGGETQYF. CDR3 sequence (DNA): TGCGCCAGCAATTTGGCGGGAGGGGAGACCCAGTACTTC.

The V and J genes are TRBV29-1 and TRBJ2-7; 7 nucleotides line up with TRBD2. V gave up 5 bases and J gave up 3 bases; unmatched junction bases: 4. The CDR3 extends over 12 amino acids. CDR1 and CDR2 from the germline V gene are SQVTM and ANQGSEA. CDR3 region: CSVREEIYEQYF. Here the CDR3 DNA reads TGCAGCGTTCGGGAGGAAATCTACGAGCAGTACTTC.

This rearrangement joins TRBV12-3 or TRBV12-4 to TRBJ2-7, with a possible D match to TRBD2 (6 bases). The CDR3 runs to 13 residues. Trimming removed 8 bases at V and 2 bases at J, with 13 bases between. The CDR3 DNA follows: TGTGCCAGCCGGACATCGGGGGCCTACGAGCAGTACTTC. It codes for CASRTSGAYEQYF.

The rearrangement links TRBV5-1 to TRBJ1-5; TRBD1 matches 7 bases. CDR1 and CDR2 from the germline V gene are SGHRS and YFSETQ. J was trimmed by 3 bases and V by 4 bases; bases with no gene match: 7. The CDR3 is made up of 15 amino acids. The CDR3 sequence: CASSVWTGPNQPQHF. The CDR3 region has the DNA TGCGCCAGCAGCGTTTGGACAGGCCCCAATCAGCCCCAGCATTTT.

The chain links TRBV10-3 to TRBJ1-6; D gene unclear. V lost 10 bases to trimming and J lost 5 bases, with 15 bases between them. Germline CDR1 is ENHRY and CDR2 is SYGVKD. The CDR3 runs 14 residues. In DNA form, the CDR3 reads TGTGCCACCACCCCCGATTCGGATAATTCACCCCTCCACTTT. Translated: CATTPDSDNSPLHF.

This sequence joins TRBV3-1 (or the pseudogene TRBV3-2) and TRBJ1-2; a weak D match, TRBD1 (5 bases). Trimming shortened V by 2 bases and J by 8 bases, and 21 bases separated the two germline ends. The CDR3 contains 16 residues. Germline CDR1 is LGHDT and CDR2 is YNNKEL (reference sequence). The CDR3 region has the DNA TGTGCCAGCAGCCAACAAGGGGTCAGGGACTCTGAAGGCTACACCTTC. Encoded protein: CASSQQGVRDSEGYTF.

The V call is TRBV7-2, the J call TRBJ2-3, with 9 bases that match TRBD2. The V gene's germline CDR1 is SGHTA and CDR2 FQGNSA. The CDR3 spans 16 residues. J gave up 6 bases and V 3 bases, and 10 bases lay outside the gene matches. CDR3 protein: CASSLLGRGGPDTQYF. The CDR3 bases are TGTGCCAGCAGCTTGCTGGGGCGGGGGGGCCCCGATACGCAGTATTTT.

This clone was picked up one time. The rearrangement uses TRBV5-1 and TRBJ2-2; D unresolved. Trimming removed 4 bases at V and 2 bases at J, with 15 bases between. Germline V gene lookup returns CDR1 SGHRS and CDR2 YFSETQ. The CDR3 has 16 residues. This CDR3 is CASSPTLSANTGELFF. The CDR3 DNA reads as TGCGCCAGCAGCCCTACCTTGAGCGCTAACACCGGGGAGCTGTTTTTT.

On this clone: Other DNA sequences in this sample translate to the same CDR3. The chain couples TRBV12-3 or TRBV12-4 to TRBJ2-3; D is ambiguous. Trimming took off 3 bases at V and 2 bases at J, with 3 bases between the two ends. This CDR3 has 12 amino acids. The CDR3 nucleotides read TGTGCCAGCAGTTTTAACACAGATACGCAGTATTTT. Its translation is CASSFNTDTQYF.

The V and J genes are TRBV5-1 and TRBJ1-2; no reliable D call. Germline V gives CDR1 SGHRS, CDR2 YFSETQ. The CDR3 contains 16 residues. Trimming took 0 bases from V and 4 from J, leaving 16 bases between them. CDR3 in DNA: TGCGCCAGCAGCTTGGATAGTGGTCGGCAGTTCTATGGCTACACCTTC. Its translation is CASSLDSGRQFYGYTF. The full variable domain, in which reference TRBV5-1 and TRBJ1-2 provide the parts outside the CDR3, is KAGVTQTPRYLIKTRGQQVTLSCSPISGHRSVSWYQQTPGQGLQFLFEYFSETQRNKGNFPGRFSGRQFSNSRSEMNVSTLELGDSALYLCASSLDSGRQFYGYTFGSGTRLTVV.

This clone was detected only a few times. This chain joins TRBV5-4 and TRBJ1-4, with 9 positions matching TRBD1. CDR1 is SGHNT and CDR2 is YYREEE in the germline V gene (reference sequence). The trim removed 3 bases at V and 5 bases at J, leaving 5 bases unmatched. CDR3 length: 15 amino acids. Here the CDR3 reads CASSSNRGLNEKLFF. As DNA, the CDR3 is TGTGCCAGCAGCTCAAACAGGGGGCTCAATGAAAAACTGTTTTTT.

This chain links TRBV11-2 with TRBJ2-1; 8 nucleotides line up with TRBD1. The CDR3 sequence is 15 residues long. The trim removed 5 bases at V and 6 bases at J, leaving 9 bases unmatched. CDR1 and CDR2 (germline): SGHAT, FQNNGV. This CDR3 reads CASSAPGGALNEQFF. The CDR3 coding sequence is TGTGCCAGCAGCGCCCCAGGGGGCGCTCTCAATGAGCAGTTCTTC.

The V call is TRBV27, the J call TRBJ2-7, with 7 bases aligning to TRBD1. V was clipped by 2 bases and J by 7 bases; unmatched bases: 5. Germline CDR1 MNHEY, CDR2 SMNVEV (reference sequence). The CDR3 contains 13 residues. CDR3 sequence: CASSLRGLGEQYF. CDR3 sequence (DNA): TGTGCCAGCAGTTTAAGGGGGCTGGGGGAGCAGTACTTC.

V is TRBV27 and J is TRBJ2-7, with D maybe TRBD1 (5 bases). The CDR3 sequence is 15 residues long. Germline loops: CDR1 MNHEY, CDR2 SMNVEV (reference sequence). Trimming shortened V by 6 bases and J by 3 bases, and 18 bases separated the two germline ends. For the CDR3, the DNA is TGTGCCAGCAGCCTTGGGGCAGAGACATTCTACGAGCAGTACTTC. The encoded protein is CASSLGAETFYEQYF.

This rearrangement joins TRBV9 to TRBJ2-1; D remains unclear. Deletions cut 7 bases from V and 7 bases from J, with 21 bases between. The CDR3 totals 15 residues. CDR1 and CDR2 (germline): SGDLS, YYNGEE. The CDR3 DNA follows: TGTGCCAGCTCTCGAGGAGTTGTTTTTGGGAATGAGCAGTTCTTC. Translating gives CASSRGVVFGNEQFF. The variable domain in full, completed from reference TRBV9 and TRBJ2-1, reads DSGVTQTPKHLITATGQRVTLRCSPRSGDLSVYWYQQSLDQGLQFLIQYYNGEERAKGNILERFSAQQFPDLHSELNLSSLELGDSALYFCASSRGVVFGNEQFFGPGTRLTVL.

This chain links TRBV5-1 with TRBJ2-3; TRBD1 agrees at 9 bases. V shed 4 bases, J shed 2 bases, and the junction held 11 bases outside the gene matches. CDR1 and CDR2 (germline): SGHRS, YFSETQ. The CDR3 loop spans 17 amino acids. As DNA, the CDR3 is TGCGCCAGCAGCCTGAGGTCGGGACAGGGCACCACAGATACGCAGTATTTT. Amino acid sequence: CASSLRSGQGTTDTQYF. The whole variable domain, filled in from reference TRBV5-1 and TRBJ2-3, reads KAGVTQTPRYLIKTRGQQVTLSCSPISGHRSVSWYQQTPGQGLQFLFEYFSETQRNKGNFPGRFSGRQFSNSRSEMNVSTLELGDSALYLCASSLRSGQGTTDTQYFGPGTRLTVL.

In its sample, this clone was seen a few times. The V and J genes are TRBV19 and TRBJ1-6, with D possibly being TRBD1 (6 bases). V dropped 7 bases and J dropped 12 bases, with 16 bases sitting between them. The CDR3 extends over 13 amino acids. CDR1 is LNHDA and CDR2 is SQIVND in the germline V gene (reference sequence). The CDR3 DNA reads TGTGCCAGTAAAGTACAGGGCCAGGGACCCCTCCACTTT. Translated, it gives CASKVQGQGPLHF.

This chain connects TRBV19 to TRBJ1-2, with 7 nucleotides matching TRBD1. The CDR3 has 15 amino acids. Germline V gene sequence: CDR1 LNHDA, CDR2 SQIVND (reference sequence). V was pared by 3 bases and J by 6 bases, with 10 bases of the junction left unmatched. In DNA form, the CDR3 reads TGTGCCAGTAGTATCCAGGCAGGGGGACGGAATGGCTACACCTTC. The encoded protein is CASSIQAGGRNGYTF.